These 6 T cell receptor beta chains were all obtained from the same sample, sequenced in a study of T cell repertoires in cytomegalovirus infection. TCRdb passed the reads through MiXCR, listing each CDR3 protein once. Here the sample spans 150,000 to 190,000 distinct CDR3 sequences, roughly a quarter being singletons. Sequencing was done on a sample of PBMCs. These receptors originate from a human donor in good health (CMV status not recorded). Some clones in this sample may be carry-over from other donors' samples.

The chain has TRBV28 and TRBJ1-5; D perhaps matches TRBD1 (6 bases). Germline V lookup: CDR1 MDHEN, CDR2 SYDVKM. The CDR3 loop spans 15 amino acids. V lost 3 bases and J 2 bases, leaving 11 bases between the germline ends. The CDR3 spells CASSFYRDGNQPQHF. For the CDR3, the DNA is TGTGCCAGCAGTTTTTACAGGGATGGCAATCAGCCCCAGCATTTT.

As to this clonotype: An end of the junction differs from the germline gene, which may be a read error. Written as DNA, the CDR3 is TGTGCCAGCAGACATGCGGGGAATGACCAGTTATTC. Protein: CASRHAGNDQLF. The V gene is TRBV7-9, the J gene TRBJ2-1, with TRBD2 as a possible D gene (6 bases). The CDR3 sequence is 12 residues long. In germline, CDR1 is SEHNR, CDR2 FQNEAQ (reference sequence).

The CDR3 region is CASSSDYATETQYF. The DNA for the CDR3 is TGTGCCAGCAGCTCGGACTATGCGACGGAGACCCAGTACTTC. The genes are TRBV7-2 and TRBJ2-5, with D possibly matching TRBD2 (6 bases). Trimming pared 4 bases from V and 5 bases from J, leaving 14 bases between. Germline CDR1 and CDR2: SGHTA and FQGNSA. The CDR3 spans 14 residues.

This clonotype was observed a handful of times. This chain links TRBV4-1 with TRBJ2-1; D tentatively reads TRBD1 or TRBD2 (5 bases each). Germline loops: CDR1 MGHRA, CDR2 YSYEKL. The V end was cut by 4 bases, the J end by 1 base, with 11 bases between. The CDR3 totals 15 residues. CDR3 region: CASSPTVASYNEQFF. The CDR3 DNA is TGCGCCAGCAGCCCGACAGTAGCGTCCTACAATGAGCAGTTCTTC.

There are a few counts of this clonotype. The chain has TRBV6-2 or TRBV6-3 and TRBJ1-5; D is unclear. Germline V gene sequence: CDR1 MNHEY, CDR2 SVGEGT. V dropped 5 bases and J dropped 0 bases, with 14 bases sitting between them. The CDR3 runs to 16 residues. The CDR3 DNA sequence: TGTGCCAGCAGTGACAAAGGGCCCCCTAGCAATCAGCCCCAGCATTTT. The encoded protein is CASSDKGPPSNQPQHF.

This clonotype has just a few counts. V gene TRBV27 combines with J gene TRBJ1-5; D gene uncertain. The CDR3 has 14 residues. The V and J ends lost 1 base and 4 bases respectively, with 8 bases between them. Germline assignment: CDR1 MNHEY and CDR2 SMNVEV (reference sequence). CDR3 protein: CASSLLGRNQPQHF. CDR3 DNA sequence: TGTGCCAGCAGTTTATTGGGCAGAAATCAGCCCCAGCATTTT.